This T cell receptor (beta chain) originates from a study of shared clonotypes between healthy human individuals. Study context: Each donor had three CD4 naive, three CD4 memory, two CD8 naive and one CD8 memory plate.

TCRdb's copy holds only in-frame clones and misses some; the assay was immunoSEQ multiplex PCR. The sample has 1.5 million to 2.5 million clones; around 96% are singletons. Cells designated naive CD8 were CD45RO-negative and were positively selected for CCR7, with terminally differentiated effector memory CD45RA+ cells excluded. Nashville, Tennessee was home to all donors, who were Caucasian adults. Germline V gene data show CDR1 as LNHDA and CDR2 as SQIVND (reference sequence). V lost 5 bases and J lost 6; bases outside the gene matches: 14. The CDR3 sequence is 17 residues long. This receptor was identified in a man younger than 30 in good health. The chain couples TRBV19 to TRBJ2-2; 8 bases are a match to TRBD1. The sample consisted of naive CD8+ T cells sorted from blood. In nucleotides, the CDR3 is TGTGCCAGTAGTCCCCGCGACAGGGGCTCTAGTTCCGGGGAGCTGTTTTTT. This sequence encodes CASSPRDRGSSSGELFF.